This record covers a single TCR beta chain. Per the original methods: For nucleated cells, counts were estimated from reference gene primer amplification. TCRdb's table, derived via immunoSEQ multiplex PCR, lists solely in-frame clones and lacks some. V, J and clone size reflect that table, while D and trimming were determined from the DNA. Of 350,000 to 450,000 clones in the sample, around 91% were seen once. The trim removed 1 base at V and 0 bases at J, leaving 4 bases unmatched. The germline CDR1 and CDR2 sequences are GTSNPN and SVGIG (reference sequence). This CDR3 contains 17 residues. The data originate from a study of blood T cell repertoires in COVID-19. The wider study: Some COVID-19 samples were acute and others convalescent; all came from the United States, Italy and Spain. The cDNA or gDNA used as material had been derived from T cells, B-cell-depleted T cells, or PBMCs.

V usage is TRBV30 and J usage is TRBJ1-4; TRBD1 matches at 11 bases. The sequence was obtained from a woman aged 35 to 49 with COVID-19, enrolled during active disease. Sequencing was done on a sample of peripheral blood. CDR3 DNA sequence: TGTGCCTGGAGTGCCGAGGGACAGGGGGCAACTAATGAAAAACTGTTTTTT. Residues: CAWSAEGQGATNEKLFF.